Listed below are T cell receptor beta chains from one sample, sequenced in a study of radiation and T cells in renal cell carcinoma. Repertoires were generated with immunoSEQ multiplex PCR, while TCRdb's copy carries only in-frame clones and drops some. The sample records approximately 61,000 clones, roughly 72% being singletons. The sample here was blood, taken from a patient whose treatment included radiotherapy and nephrectomy. The receptors come from a man between 60 and 70 years old with renal cell carcinoma. Both conserved end residues are part of each CDR3.

TRBV15	TRBJ1-4	CATSREGGEGEKLFF
TRBV18	TRBJ1-3	CASSPQTDSGNTIYF
TRBV27	TRBJ2-1	CASSPHTGGIEQFF
TRBV27	TRBJ1-1	CASSFGGDTEAFF
TRBV9	TRBJ1-4	CASSPGHTTNEKLFF
TRBV9	TRBJ2-3	CASSVWQYTDTQYF
TRBV5-4	TRBJ2-1	CASSLVAWKGAHNEQFF
TRBV6-1	TRBJ2-3	CASSVVGATDTQYF
TRBV19	TRBJ1-4	CASSIGTFNEKLFF
TRBV6-1	TRBJ1-1	CASSEQGAAVTEAFF